This entry is about one T cell receptor beta chain. The germline V gene encodes CDR1 WNHNN and CDR2 SYGVQD (reference sequence). This CDR3 spans 13 amino acids. V shed 5 bases and J 0 bases; nucleotides not matched to a gene: 1. This sample stems from a study of blood T cell repertoires in COVID-19. Authors' data handling: Estimates of nucleated cell counts were drawn from the amplification of reference gene primers. Using immunoSEQ multiplex PCR, the repertoire was profiled, and TCRdb retains in-frame clones only, with some absent. The V and J calls and clone size come from that table; D and trimming were worked out from the DNA. The table lists roughly 140,000 clones, around 91% of them singletons.

Material: peripheral blood. The TCR sequence derives from a woman between 40 and 50 years old with acute or convalescent COVID-19. The chain couples TRBV10-1 to TRBJ2-7; TRBD2 agrees at 7 bases. The CDR3 loop reads CASSSGGSYEQYF. In DNA, the CDR3 is TGCGCCAGCAGTTCGGGGGGCTCCTACGAGCAGTACTTC.